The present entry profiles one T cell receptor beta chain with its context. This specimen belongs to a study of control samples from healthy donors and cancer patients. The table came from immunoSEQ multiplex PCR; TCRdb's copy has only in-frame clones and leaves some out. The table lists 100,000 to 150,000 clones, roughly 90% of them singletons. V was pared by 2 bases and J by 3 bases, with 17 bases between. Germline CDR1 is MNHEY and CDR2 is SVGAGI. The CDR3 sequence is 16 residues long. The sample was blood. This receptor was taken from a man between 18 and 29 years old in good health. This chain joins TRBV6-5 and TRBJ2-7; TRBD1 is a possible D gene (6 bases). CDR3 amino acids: CASSYPTGNGIYEQYF. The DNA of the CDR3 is TGTGCCAGCAGTTACCCCACAGGGAATGGGATCTACGAGCAGTACTTC.